The sample holds one count of the clone carrying this TCR beta chain. Its matching antigen is unknown. Clones were read by immunoSEQ multiplex PCR, and TCRdb kept only the in-frame ones, dropping some. Of some 5,000 clones listed, 65% to 80% were seen once; the top ten hold 48%. This entry comes from a study of CD8 T cell repertoires and HIV-1 epitope variants. About the research overall: T cells were stimulated with Twenty-five Gag and Nef peptides separately.

General observations from the study: Eight or nine TCR beta clonotypes were antigen-specific, five or six apparently recognizing autologous or escape variants.

CDR1 and CDR2 from the germline V gene are MNHNS and SASEGT. The J segment lost 5 bases and the V segment lost 5 bases, leaving 4 bases of the junction unmatched. This CDR3 spans 15 amino acids. The chain employs TRBV6-1 and TRBJ1-6, with 9 bases that match TRBD1. The specimen was cultured CD8+ T cells derived from PBMCs. This TCR derives from a male donor with HIV. The CDR3 loop reads CASSTWTGDNSPLHF. The CDR3 DNA reads as TGTGCCAGCAGTACCTGGACAGGGGATAATTCACCCCTCCACTTT.